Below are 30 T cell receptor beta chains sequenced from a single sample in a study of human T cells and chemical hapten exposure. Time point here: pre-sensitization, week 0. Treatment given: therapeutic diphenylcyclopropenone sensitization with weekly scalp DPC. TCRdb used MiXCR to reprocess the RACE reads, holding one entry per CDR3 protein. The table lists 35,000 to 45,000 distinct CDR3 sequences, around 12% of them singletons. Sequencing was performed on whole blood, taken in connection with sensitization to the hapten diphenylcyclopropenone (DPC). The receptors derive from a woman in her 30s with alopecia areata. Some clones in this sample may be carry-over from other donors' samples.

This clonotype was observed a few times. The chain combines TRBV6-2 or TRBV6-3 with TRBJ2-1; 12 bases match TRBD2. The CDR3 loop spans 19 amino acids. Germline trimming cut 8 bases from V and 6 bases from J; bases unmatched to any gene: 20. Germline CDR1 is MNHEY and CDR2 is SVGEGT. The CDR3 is CASSMEKGLAGRDGNEQFF. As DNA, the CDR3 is TGTGCCAGCTCAATGGAGAAGGGACTAGCGGGCAGGGACGGCAATGAGCAGTTCTTC.

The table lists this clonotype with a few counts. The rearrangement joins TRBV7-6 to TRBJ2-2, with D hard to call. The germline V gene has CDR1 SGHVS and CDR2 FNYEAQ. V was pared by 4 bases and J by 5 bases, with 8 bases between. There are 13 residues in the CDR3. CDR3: CASSSHGTGELFF. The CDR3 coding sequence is TGTGCCAGCAGCTCCCATGGAACCGGGGAGCTGTTTTTT.

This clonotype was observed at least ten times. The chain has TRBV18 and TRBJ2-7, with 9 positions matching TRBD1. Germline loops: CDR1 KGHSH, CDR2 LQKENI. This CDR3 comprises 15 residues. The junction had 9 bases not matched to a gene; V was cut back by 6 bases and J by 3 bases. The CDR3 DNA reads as TGTGCCAGCTCCAAACCGGGACAGGGATACTACGAGCAGTACTTC. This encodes CASSKPGQGYYEQYF.

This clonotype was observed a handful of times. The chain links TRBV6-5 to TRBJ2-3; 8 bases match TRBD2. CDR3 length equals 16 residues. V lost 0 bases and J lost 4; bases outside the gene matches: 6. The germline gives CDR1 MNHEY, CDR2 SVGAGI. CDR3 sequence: CASSYSPGGRSDTQYF. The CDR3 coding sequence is TGTGCCAGCAGTTACTCGCCGGGAGGGCGGTCAGATACGCAGTATTTT.

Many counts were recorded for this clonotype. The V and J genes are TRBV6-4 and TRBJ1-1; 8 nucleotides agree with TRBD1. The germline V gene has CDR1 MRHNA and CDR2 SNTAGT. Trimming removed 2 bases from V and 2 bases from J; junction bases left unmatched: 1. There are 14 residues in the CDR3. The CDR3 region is CASSDGQGNTEAFF. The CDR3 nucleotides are TGTGCCAGCAGTGACGGACAGGGAAACACTGAAGCTTTCTTT.

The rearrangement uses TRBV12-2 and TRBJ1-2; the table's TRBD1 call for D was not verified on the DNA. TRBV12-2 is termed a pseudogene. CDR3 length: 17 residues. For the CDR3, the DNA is TGTGCAAGTCGCCCAGACCCCTCGGGACATCTTAACTATGGCTACACCTTC. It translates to CASRPDPSGHLNYGYTF.

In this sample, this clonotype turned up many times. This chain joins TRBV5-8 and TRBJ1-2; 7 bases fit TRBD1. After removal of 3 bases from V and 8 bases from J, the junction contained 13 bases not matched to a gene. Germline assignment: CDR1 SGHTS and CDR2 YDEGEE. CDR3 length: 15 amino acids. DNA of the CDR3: TGTGCCAGCAGCTCGGACAGGCCAAATCTTTCCGGCTACACCTTC. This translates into CASSSDRPNLSGYTF.

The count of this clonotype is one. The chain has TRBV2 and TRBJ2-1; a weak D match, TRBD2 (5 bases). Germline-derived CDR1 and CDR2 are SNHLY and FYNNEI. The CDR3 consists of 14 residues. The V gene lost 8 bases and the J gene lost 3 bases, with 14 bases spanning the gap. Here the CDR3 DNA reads TGTGCCAGCTCTACTAGTTTTGTCTACAATGAGCAGTTCTTC. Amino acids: CASSTSFVYNEQFF.

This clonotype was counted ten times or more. The CDR3 here is CASSYSTSGRAPEFF. The CDR3 nucleotides are TGTGCCAGCAGTTACTCGACTAGCGGGAGGGCCCCCGAGTTCTTC. The V call is TRBV6-6, the J call TRBJ2-1; TRBD2 matches 14 bases. Germline trimming cut 0 bases from V and 14 bases from J; bases unmatched to any gene: 6. Germline CDR1 is MNHNY and CDR2 is SVGAGI (reference sequence). This CDR3 comprises 15 residues.

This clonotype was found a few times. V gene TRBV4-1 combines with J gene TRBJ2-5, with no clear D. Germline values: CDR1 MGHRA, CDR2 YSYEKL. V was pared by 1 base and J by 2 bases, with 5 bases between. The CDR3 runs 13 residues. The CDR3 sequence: CASSQADQETQYF. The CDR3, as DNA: TGCGCCAGCAGCCAAGCGGATCAAGAGACCCAGTACTTC.

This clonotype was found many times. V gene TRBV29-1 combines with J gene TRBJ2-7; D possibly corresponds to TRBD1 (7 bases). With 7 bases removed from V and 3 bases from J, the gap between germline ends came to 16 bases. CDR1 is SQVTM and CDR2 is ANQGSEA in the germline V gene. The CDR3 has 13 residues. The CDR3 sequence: CSAGRQGGYEQYF. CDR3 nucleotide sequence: TGCAGCGCCGGCCGACAGGGAGGCTACGAGCAGTACTTC.

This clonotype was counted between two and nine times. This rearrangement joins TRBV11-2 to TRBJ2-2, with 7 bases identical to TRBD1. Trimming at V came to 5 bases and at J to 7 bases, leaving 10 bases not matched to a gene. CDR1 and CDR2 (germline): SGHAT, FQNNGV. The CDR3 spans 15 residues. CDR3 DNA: TGTGCCAGCAGCCCTATGAGGGGGCGAAGCGGGGAGCTGTTTTTT. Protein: CASSPMRGRSGELFF.

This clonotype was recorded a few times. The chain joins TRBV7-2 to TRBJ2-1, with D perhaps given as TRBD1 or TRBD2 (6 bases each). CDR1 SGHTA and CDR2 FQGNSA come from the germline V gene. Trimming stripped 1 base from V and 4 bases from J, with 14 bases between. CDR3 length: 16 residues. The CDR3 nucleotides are TGTGCCAGCAGCTTAGGCGGGACACCTGCGTACAATGAGCAGTTCTTC. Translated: CASSLGGTPAYNEQFF. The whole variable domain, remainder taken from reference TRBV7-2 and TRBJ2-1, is GAGVSQSPSNKVTEKGKDVELRCDPISGHTALYWYRQSLGQGLEFLIYFQGNSAPDKSGLPSDRFSAERTGGSVSTLTIQRTQQEDSAVYLCASSLGGTPAYNEQFFGPGTRLTVL.

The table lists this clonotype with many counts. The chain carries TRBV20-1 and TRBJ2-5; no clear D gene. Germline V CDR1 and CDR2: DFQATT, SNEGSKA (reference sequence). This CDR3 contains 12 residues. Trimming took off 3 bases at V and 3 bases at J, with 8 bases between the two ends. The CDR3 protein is CSASGLKETQYF. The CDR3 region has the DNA TGCAGTGCTAGTGGGTTGAAAGAGACCCAGTACTTC.

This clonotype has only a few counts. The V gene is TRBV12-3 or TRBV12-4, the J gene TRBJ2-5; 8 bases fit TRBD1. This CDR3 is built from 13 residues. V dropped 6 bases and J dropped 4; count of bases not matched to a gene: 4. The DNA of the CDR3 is TGTGCCAGCAGGAGACAGGGGAGAGAGACCCAGTACTTC. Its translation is CASRRQGRETQYF.

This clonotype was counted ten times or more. Here the CDR3 reads CASRSSLPATQYF. The CDR3 region has the DNA TGTGCCAGCAGGAGTTCCTTGCCCGCAACGCAGTATTTT. This chain uses TRBV2 with TRBJ2-3; no reliable D call. V lost 6 bases and J 9 bases, leaving 16 bases between the germline ends. This CDR3 is built from 13 residues. Per germline, CDR1 SNHLY and CDR2 FYNNEI.

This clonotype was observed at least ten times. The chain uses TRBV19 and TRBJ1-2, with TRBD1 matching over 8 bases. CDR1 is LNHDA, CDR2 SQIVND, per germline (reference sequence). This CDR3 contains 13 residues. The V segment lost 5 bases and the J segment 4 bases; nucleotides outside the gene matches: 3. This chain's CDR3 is CASSLTGGYGYTF. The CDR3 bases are TGTGCCAGTAGTCTCACAGGGGGCTATGGCTACACCTTC.

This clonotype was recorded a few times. The DNA for the CDR3 is TGTGCCAGCAGTGCTCTAGCGGAACAAGAGACCCAGTACTTC. It specifies CASSALAEQETQYF. J is TRBJ2-5 and V is TRBV6-2 or TRBV6-3, with TRBD2 matching over 7 bases. CDR3 size: 14 residues. Germline V lookup: CDR1 MNHEY, CDR2 SVGEGT. The V gene end was trimmed by 5 bases and the J gene end by 2 bases; junction bases not matched to a gene: 5.

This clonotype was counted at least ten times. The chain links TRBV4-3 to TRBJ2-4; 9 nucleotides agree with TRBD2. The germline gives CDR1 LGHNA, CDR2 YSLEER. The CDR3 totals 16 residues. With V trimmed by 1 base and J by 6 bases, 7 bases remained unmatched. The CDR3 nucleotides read TGCGCCAGCAGCCAAGCAATAGCGGGAGAGCTAAACATTCAGTACTTC. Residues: CASSQAIAGELNIQYF.

The CDR3 DNA follows: TGTGCCAGCAGTTACAAGGGTCAGCCCCAGCATTTT. Translated, it gives CASSYKGQPQHF. The J gene is TRBJ1-5, the V gene TRBV6-5, with D unclear. V was trimmed by 2 bases and J by 6 bases, leaving 5 bases between them. The CDR3 contains 12 residues. In germline, CDR1 is MNHEY, CDR2 SVGAGI.

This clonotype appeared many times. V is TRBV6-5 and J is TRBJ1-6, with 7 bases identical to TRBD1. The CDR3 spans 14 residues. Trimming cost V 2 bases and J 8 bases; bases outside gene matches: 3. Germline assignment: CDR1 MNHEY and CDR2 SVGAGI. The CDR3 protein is CASSYATGYSPLHF. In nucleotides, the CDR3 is TGTGCCAGCAGTTACGCGACAGGGTATTCACCCCTCCACTTT.

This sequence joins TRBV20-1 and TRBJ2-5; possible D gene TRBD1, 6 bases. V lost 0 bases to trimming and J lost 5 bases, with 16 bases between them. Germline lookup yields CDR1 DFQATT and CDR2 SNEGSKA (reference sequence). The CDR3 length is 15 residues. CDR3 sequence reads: CSARDRLGARETQYF. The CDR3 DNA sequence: TGCAGTGCTAGAGATCGTTTGGGGGCCCGGGAGACCCAGTACTTC.

This CDR3 reads CASSTSAGLSTGELFF. CDR3 DNA sequence: TGTGCCAGCAGCACCTCAGCGGGACTCAGCACCGGGGAGCTGTTTTTT. This chain connects TRBV7-3 to TRBJ2-2; TRBD2 aligns across 7 bases. The CDR3 totals 16 residues. The V segment lost 5 bases and the J segment 4 bases; nucleotides outside the gene matches: 10. CDR1 SGHTA and CDR2 FQGTGA come from the germline V gene.

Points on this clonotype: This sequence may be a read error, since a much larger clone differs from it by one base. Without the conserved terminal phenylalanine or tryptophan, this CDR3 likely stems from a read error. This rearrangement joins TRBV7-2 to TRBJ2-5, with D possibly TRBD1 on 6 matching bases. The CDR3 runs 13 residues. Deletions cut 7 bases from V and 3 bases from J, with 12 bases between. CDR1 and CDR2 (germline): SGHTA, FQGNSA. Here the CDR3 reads CASTGDNEETQYL. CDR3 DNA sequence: TGTGCCAGCACCGGGGACAACGAAGAGACCCAGTACCTC.

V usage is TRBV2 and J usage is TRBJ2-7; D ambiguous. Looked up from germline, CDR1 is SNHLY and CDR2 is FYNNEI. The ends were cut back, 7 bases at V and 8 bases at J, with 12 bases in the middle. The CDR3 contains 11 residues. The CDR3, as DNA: TGTGCCAGCAAGGTCGAGGTGAAGCAGTACTTC. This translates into CASKVEVKQYF.

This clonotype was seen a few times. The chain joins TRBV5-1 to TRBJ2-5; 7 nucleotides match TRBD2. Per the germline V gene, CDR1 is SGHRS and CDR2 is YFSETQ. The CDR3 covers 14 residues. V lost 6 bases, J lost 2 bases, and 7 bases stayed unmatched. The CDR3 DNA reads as TGCGCCAGCACCCGGGGGACTAATCAAGAGACCCAGTACTTC. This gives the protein CASTRGTNQETQYF.

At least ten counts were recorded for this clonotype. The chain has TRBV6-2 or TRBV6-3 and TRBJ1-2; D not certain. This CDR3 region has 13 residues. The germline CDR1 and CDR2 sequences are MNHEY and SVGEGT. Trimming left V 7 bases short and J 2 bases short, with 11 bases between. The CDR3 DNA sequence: TGTGCCAGCATGGACCTTAGGAACTATGGCTACACCTTC. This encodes CASMDLRNYGYTF.

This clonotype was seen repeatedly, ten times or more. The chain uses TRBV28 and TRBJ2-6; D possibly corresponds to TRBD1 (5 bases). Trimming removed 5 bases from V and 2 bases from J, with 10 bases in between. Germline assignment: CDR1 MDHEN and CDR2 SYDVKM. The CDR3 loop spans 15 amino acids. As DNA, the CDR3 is TGTGCCAGCAGTGAACAGGAGACTGGGGCCAACGTCCTGACTTTC. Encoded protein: CASSEQETGANVLTF.

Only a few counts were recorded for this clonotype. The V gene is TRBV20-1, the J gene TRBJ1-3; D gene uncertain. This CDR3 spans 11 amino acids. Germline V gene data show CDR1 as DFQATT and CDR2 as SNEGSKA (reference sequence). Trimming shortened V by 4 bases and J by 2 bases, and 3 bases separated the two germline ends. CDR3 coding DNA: TGCAGTGCTACACCTGGAAACACCATATATTTT. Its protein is CSATPGNTIYF.

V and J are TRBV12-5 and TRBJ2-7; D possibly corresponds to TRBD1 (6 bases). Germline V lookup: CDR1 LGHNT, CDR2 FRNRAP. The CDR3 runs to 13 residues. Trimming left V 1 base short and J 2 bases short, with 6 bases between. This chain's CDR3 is CASGLDRAYEQYF. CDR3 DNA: TGTGCTAGTGGTTTGGACAGGGCCTACGAGCAGTACTTC.